Presented here are 13 T cell receptor beta chains from one specimen sequenced in a study of T-cell memory formation after mild COVID-19. TCRdb reprocessed the 5' RACE reads via MiXCR and lists one record per CDR3 protein. The sample holds about 57,000 distinct CDR3 sequences, 12% seen once. Source material: PBMCs or a T cell subset sorted from them (not recorded which). The source of these receptors is a man aged 18 to 35 who had mild COVID-19 (a few samples of this study predate the infection). Cell type and time point are not known.

The chain combines TRBV7-6 with TRBJ2-1, with D tentatively TRBD2 (6 bases). Germline V gene data show CDR1 as SGHVS and CDR2 as FNYEAQ. CDR3 length: 14 amino acids. Trimming took 8 bases from V and 8 from J, leaving 19 bases between them. As DNA, the CDR3 is TGTGCCAGCGGAGTCGACATCCGCGGGGATGAGCAGTTCTTC. Translation gives CASGVDIRGDEQFF. Based on the CDR3 plus reference TRBV7-6 and TRBJ2-1, the full variable domain is GAGVSQSPRYKVTKRGQDVALRCDPISGHVSLYWYRQALGQGPEFLTYFNYEAQQDKSGLPNDRFSAERPEGSISTLTIQRTEQRDSAMYRCASGVDIRGDEQFFGPGTRLTVL.

The chain has TRBV5-1 and TRBJ2-7, with TRBD2 as a possible D gene (6 bases). V lost 4 bases and J 6 bases, leaving 14 bases between the germline ends. CDR3 length equals 13 residues. CDR1 SGHRS and CDR2 YFSETQ come from the germline V gene. The CDR3 DNA reads as TGCGCCAGCAGCGGACTGGGGGGTCTCGAGCAGTACTTC. It codes for CASSGLGGLEQYF.

In its sample, this clonotype was seen many times. J is TRBJ1-1 and V is TRBV7-2, with D uncertain. The germline V gene encodes CDR1 SGHTA and CDR2 FQGNSA. The CDR3 is 14 residues long. The V end lost 5 bases, the J end lost 3 bases, and 13 bases lay between the germline ends. The CDR3 DNA follows: TGTGCCAGCAGCCTCACGGCGGCGGACACTGAAGCTTTCTTT. Translating gives CASSLTAADTEAFF. Variable domain in full (rest from reference TRBV7-2 and TRBJ1-1): GAGVSQSPSNKVTEKGKDVELRCDPISGHTALYWYRQSLGQGLEFLIYFQGNSAPDKSGLPSDRFSAERTGGSVSTLTIQRTQQEDSAVYLCASSLTAADTEAFFGQGTRLTVV.

There are many counts of this clonotype. The chain carries TRBV12-3 or TRBV12-4 and TRBJ1-4, with TRBD1 matching over 9 bases. The CDR3 sequence is 14 residues long. Trimming took 6 bases from V and 7 from J; bases not matched to a gene: 6. CDR3 sequence reads: CASSRGQGGEKLFF. Here the CDR3 DNA reads TGTGCCAGCAGCCGGGGACAGGGCGGTGAAAAACTGTTTTTT.

V is TRBV7-2 and J is TRBJ2-1, with 8 bases lining up with TRBD2. The CDR3 spans 16 residues. Germline loops: CDR1 SGHTA, CDR2 FQGNSA. Germline trimming cut 3 bases from V and 2 bases from J; bases unmatched to any gene: 6. The CDR3 coding sequence is TGTGCCAGCAGCTTTGGGGAAGCGGGAGCCTACAATGAGCAGTTCTTC. Translating gives CASSFGEAGAYNEQFF.

In its sample, this clonotype was seen a few times. The chain employs TRBV5-4 and TRBJ2-3; no firm D call. Germline CDR1 and CDR2: SGHNT and YYREEE (reference sequence). V lost 3 bases and J lost 2, with 13 bases in between. CDR3 size: 15 residues. The CDR3 sequence: CASSSDMGFTDTQYF. CDR3 in DNA: TGTGCCAGCAGCTCCGACATGGGATTCACAGATACGCAGTATTTT.

In this sample, this clonotype turned up a few times. The chain links TRBV5-6 to TRBJ2-1; 11 bases are shared with TRBD1. Germline V gene data show CDR1 as SGHDT and CDR2 as YYEEEE. The CDR3 loop spans 15 amino acids. Trimming at V came to 4 bases and at J to 7 bases, leaving 7 bases not matched to a gene. This chain's CDR3 is CASSARDRGGNEQFF. The DNA for the CDR3 is TGTGCCAGCAGCGCCCGGGACAGGGGGGGAAATGAGCAGTTCTTC.

This clonotype was seen only a few times. The V call is TRBV4-3, the J call TRBJ2-1; D unclear. CDR1 and CDR2 from the germline V gene are LGHNA and YSLEER. V gave up 1 base and J gave up 9 bases, with 13 bases separating them. The CDR3 extends over 14 amino acids. The CDR3 DNA follows: TGCGCCAGCAGCCAAGGGCTCCCTAATGGTGAGCAGTTCTTC. This encodes CASSQGLPNGEQFF.

The chain uses TRBV7-2 and TRBJ2-1; TRBD2 matches 11 bases. The ends lost 7 bases at V and 6 bases at J; junction bases unmatched: 11. Germline-derived CDR1 and CDR2 are SGHTA and FQGNSA. The CDR3 covers 16 residues. In DNA form, the CDR3 reads TGTGCCAGCACCCCCTACGGGACTAGCGGAGTCAATGAGCAGTTCTTC. Translating gives CASTPYGTSGVNEQFF.

This clonotype was counted only a few times. The chain carries TRBV20-1 and TRBJ2-7; TRBD2 aligns across 8 bases. Germline assignment: CDR1 DFQATT and CDR2 SNEGSKA (reference sequence). Trimming cost V 5 bases and J 3 bases; bases outside gene matches: 9. This CDR3 spans 14 amino acids. CDR3 coding DNA: TGCAGTGCTTGGGCAAGACTAGCGCGCTACGAGCAGTACTTC. Translating gives CSAWARLARYEQYF.

The chain couples TRBV18 to TRBJ1-1; D may be TRBD1 (5 bases). V was shortened by 3 bases and J by 0 bases, with 17 bases between the two germline ends. Germline CDR1 and CDR2: KGHSH and LQKENI. This CDR3 is 17 amino acids long. In DNA form, the CDR3 reads TGTGCCAGCTCACCTAATACCCTAGACAGACTGAACACTGAAGCTTTCTTT. Its translation is CASSPNTLDRLNTEAFF.

This clonotype appeared many times. The chain recombines TRBV7-2 with TRBJ1-5; D possibly corresponds to TRBD1 (6 bases). V gave up 2 bases and J gave up 7 bases, with 9 bases separating them. Per the germline V gene, CDR1 is SGHTA and CDR2 is FQGNSA. The CDR3 contains 13 residues. The CDR3 loop is CASSLNRDQPQHF. The CDR3 DNA follows: TGTGCCAGCAGCTTAAACAGGGACCAGCCCCAGCATTTT. Full variable domain (missing parts from reference TRBV7-2 and TRBJ1-5): GAGVSQSPSNKVTEKGKDVELRCDPISGHTALYWYRQSLGQGLEFLIYFQGNSAPDKSGLPSDRFSAERTGGSVSTLTIQRTQQEDSAVYLCASSLNRDQPQHFGDGTRLSIL.

This clonotype came up a few times. The chain carries TRBV18 and TRBJ2-3; TRBD1 aligns across 7 bases. Germline lookup yields CDR1 KGHSH and CDR2 LQKENI. V was pared by 2 bases and J by 1 base, with 15 bases of the junction left unmatched. This CDR3 contains 19 residues. The CDR3 DNA sequence: TGTGCCAGCTCACCAACTTCCGGACAGGCCCCGGATGGCACAGATACGCAGTATTTT. It is translated as CASSPTSGQAPDGTDTQYF. Using reference TRBV18 and TRBJ2-3 for the parts outside the CDR3, the full variable domain is NAGVMQNPRHLVRRRGQEARLRCSPMKGHSHVYWYRQLPEEGLKFMVYLQKENIIDESGMPKERFSAEFPKEGPSILRIQQVVRGDSAAYFCASSPTSGQAPDGTDTQYFGPGTRLTVL.